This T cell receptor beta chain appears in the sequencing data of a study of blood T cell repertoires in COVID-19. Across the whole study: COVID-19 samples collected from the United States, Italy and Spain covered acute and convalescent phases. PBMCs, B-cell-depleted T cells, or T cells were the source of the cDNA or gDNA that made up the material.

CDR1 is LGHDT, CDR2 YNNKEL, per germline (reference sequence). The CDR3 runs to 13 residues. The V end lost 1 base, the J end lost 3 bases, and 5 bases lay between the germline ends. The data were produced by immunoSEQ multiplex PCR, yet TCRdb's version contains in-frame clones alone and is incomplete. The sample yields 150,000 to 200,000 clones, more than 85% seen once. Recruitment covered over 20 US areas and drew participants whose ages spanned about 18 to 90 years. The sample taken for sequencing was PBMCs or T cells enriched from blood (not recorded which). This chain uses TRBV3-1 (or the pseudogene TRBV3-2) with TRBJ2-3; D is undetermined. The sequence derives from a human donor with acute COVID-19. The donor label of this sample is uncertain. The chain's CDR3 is CASSQATTDTQYF. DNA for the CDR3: TGTGCCAGCAGCCAAGCGACTACAGATACGCAGTATTTT.